This T cell receptor (beta chain) was sequenced for a study of cytomegalovirus exposure and HLA in healthy donors. It was with 60 Vbeta and 13 Jbeta primers that the PCR ran. Measured with immunoSEQ multiplex PCR; TCRdb has only the in-frame clones, and not every one. The sample carries some 120,000 clones, 80% recorded once. CDR1 and CDR2 (germline): LNHDA, SQIVND (reference sequence). J gave up 6 bases and V 4 bases, and 2 bases lay outside the gene matches. The CDR3 extends over 14 amino acids. This TCR derives from a man between 35 and 55 years old in good health and CMV-seronegative. This chain links TRBV19 with TRBJ1-4, with 10 nucleotides matching TRBD1. The specimen sequenced was PBMCs. CDR3 coding DNA: TGTGCCAGTAGTACCGGGACAGGGGATGAAAAACTGTTTTTT. Protein product: CASSTGTGDEKLFF.